The rows below give T cell receptor beta chains drawn from one sample of a study of PD-L1 blockade in urothelial cancer. Produced via immunoSEQ multiplex PCR; TCRdb's table is partial and in-frame only. The sample has about 49,000 clones, 70% to 80% seen once; the top ten hold 8% to 13%. The sequencing used PBMCs, collected around atezolizumab (anti-PD-L1) treatment. Receptors originate from a man in his 70s with urothelial cancer. Each CDR3 is given with its conserved first and last residue. Fields, in order: D gene, V gene, J gene, clone size, CDR3 protein, CDR3 DNA. A D gene is named only where the DNA matches it firmly. The size field is filled for only some rows; it gives once, few, many or a size class.

>-|TRBV29-1|TRBJ2-1|-
CSVERYYEQFF
TGCAGCGTTGAACGGTACTATGAGCAGTTCTTC
>-|TRBV10-1|TRBJ2-7|once
CASSESLNGQRQYF
TGCGCCAGCAGTGAGTCCCTTAATGGCCAAAGGCAGTACTTC
>-|TRBV19|TRBJ2-2|-
CASSVRTLPGELFF
TGTGCCAGTAGTGTCCGGACTCTCCCCGGGGAGCTGTTTTTT
>-|TRBV18|TRBJ2-3|-
CASSPPADGSTDTQYF
TGTGCCAGCTCACCACCGGCGGATGGGAGCACAGATACGCAGTATTTT
>-|TRBV5-1|TRBJ2-3|-
CASSLPVDTQYF
TGCGCCAGCAGCCTCCCCGTAGATACGCAGTATTTT
>TRBD1|TRBV6-1|TRBJ1-5|-
CASSEGITSGQGNQPQHF
TGTGCCAGCAGTGAAGGGATTACCTCGGGACAGGGTAATCAGCCCCAGCATTTT
>TRBD1|TRBV18|TRBJ1-1|-
CASSPQGAVGTEAFF
TGTGCCAGCTCACCTCAGGGGGCTGTAGGTACTGAAGCTTTCTTT
>-|TRBV10-1|TRBJ2-2|-
CASSFGTVNTGELFF
TGCGCCAGCAGTTTCGGGACTGTGAACACCGGGGAGCTGTTTTTT
>TRBD2|TRBV19|TRBJ2-1|-
CASRRQGTSGRNEQFF
TGTGCCAGTAGGCGACAGGGGACTAGCGGGAGAAATGAGCAGTTCTTC
>TRBD1|TRBV11-2|TRBJ1-1|-
CASSFEAGGLTEAFF
TGTGCCAGCAGCTTCGAGGCAGGGGGCCTCACTGAAGCTTTCTTT
>-|TRBV6-5|TRBJ1-1|-
CASSYSGHRPEAFF
TGTGCCAGCAGTTACTCCGGTCATCGCCCCGAAGCTTTCTTT
>TRBD2|TRBV28|TRBJ2-7|-
CASTPPSGSYEQYF
TGTGCCAGCACCCCCCCTAGCGGGAGCTACGAGCAGTACTTC
>TRBD1|TRBV7-8|TRBJ1-2|-
CASSTDRKYYGYTF
TGTGCCAGCAGCACGGACAGGAAGTACTATGGCTACACCTTC
>TRBD2|TRBV11-2|TRBJ2-7|few
CASSSPGLAGEQYF
TGTGCCAGCAGCTCCCCTGGACTAGCTGGCGAGCAGTACTTC
>-|TRBV11-2|TRBJ2-2|-
CASRPGTGELFF
TGTGCCAGCCGACCAGGGACCGGGGAGCTGTTTTTT
>TRBD1|TRBV5-1|TRBJ1-2|-
CASSPGTGGGYTF
TGCGCCAGCAGCCCCGGGACAGGCGGAGGCTACACCTTC
>TRBD1|TRBV19|TRBJ1-1|-
CASSPEGQGASRTEAFF
TGTGCCAGTAGTCCCGAGGGACAGGGGGCGAGTAGAACTGAAGCTTTCTTT
>-|TRBV28|TRBJ2-7|once
CASITAGTTGEQYF
TGTGCCAGCATCACCGCCGGGACAACGGGGGAGCAGTACTTC
>-|TRBV4-2|TRBJ2-1|-
CASSPYWGGIDNEQFF
TGTGCCAGCAGCCCTTATTGGGGAGGCATCGACAATGAGCAGTTCTTC
>-|TRBV5-8|TRBJ1-2|-
CASSTTLLYRVYGYTF
TGTGCCAGCAGCACAACACTCCTCTACAGGGTCTATGGCTACACCTTC
>TRBD2|TRBV2|TRBJ2-3|-
CAIKSGVNTDTQYF
TGTGCCATTAAGAGCGGGGTAAACACAGATACGCAGTATTTT
>TRBD2|TRBV15|TRBJ2-1|few
CATSRDMASGRAGEQFF
TGTGCCACCAGCAGAGATATGGCTAGCGGGAGGGCTGGTGAGCAGTTCTTC